The present entry profiles one T cell receptor beta chain with its context. This sample is drawn from a study of blood T cell repertoires in COVID-19. The table came from immunoSEQ multiplex PCR; TCRdb's copy has only in-frame clones and leaves some out. The profile covers some 160,000 clones, with roughly nine tenths appearing a single time and under 5% taken by the ten largest. CDR3 length: 14 amino acids. Per germline, CDR1 SGDLS and CDR2 YYNGEE. Trimming shortened V by 2 bases and J by 5 bases, and 14 bases separated the two germline ends. The rearrangement links TRBV9 to TRBJ2-7, with D tentatively TRBD2 (6 bases). The clonotype comes from a woman aged 70 to 79 with acute or convalescent COVID-19. The sample comprised peripheral blood. CDR3 sequence (DNA): TGTGCCAGCAGCGTGGCGGGGACGGCAAACGAGCAGTACTTC. It codes for CASSVAGTANEQYF.